A single sample is the source of the 17 T cell receptor beta chains below, sequenced in a study of cytomegalovirus exposure and HLA in healthy donors (TCRdb year 2017). The library was produced with the immunoSEQ multiplex PCR assay. TCRdb's version of the immuneACCESS table is confined to in-frame rearrangements and falls short of the full clone set. An unresolved V gene accounts for under half of the shortfall where checked; the remainder is of unknown origin. This sample comprises about 180,000 clones, about 85% of them detected only once. The ten largest make up approximately 16% of the sample. The specimen sequenced was PBMCs. Source of these receptors: a man between 18 and 29 years old in good health and CMV-seropositive.

The CDR3 nucleotides are TGTGCCAGCTCACCCCAGTCCTACGAGCAGTACTTC. Residues: CASSPQSYEQYF. The chain employs TRBV18 and TRBJ2-7; D gene unclear. Trimming stripped 3 bases from V and 1 base from J, with 4 bases between. Germline V gives CDR1 KGHSH, CDR2 LQKENI. CDR3 length equals 12 residues. Full variable domain (remainder filled in from reference TRBV18 and TRBJ2-7): NAGVMQNPRHLVRRRGQEARLRCSPMKGHSHVYWYRQLPEEGLKFMVYLQKENIIDESGMPKERFSAEFPKEGPSILRIQQVVRGDSAAYFCASSPQSYEQYFGPGTRLTVT.

The genes are TRBV30 and TRBJ2-1, with 14 bases matching TRBD2. V was pared by 5 bases and J by 4 bases, with 1 base of the junction left unmatched. CDR1 and CDR2 from the germline V gene are GTSNPN and SVGIG (reference sequence). The CDR3 has 14 amino acids. DNA for the CDR3: TGTGCCTGGGGACTAGCGGGGGGATACAATGAGCAGTTCTTC. Protein sequence: CAWGLAGGYNEQFF.

The chain uses TRBV5-4 and TRBJ2-3; TRBD2 matches at 14 bases. The CDR3 loop spans 17 amino acids. CDR1 is SGHNT, CDR2 YYREEE, per germline (reference sequence). Trimming at V came to 0 bases and at J to 4 bases, leaving 4 bases not matched to a gene. The chain's CDR3 is CASSLGGLAGDADTQYF. The DNA of the CDR3 is TGTGCCAGCAGCTTGGGGGGACTAGCGGGAGATGCAGATACGCAGTATTTT.

V and J are TRBV5-6 and TRBJ2-7; 7 positions match TRBD1. The CDR3 loop spans 16 amino acids. The V segment lost 0 bases and the J segment 7 bases; nucleotides outside the gene matches: 13. Germline V gene sequence: CDR1 SGHDT, CDR2 YYEEEE. CDR3 coding DNA: TGTGCCAGCAGCTTGGCCGGGACAGCCGCCTTCTTAGAGCAGTACTTC. Protein sequence: CASSLAGTAAFLEQYF. The full variable domain, rest sourced from reference TRBV5-6 and TRBJ2-7, is DAGVTQSPTHLIKTRGQQVTLRCSPKSGHDTVSWYQQALGQGPQFIFQYYEEEERQRGNFPDRFSGHQFPNYSSELNVNALLLGDSALYLCASSLAGTAAFLEQYFGPGTRLTVT.

The table lists this clone with a few counts. The rearrangement uses TRBV27 and TRBJ1-5; D gene uncertain. Germline CDR1 is MNHEY and CDR2 is SMNVEV (reference sequence). The CDR3 covers 14 residues. V shed 2 bases and J shed 2 bases, with 7 bases lying between them. CDR3 sequence: CASSLTRGNQPQHF. As DNA, the CDR3 is TGTGCCAGCAGTTTAACTAGGGGCAATCAGCCCCAGCATTTT.

The chain is built from TRBV2 and TRBJ2-3, with TRBD2 as a possible D gene (7 bases). V shed 11 bases and J shed 2 bases, with 14 bases lying between them. This CDR3 is built from 13 residues. The germline gives CDR1 SNHLY, CDR2 FYNNEI. CDR3 in amino acids: CASRGGATDTQYF. In DNA, the CDR3 is TGTGCCTCCCGAGGGGGGGCCACAGATACGCAGTATTTT.

This clone is judged large. Other nucleotide sequences in the sample specify the same CDR3. The rearrangement joins TRBV6-5 to TRBJ2-7; 9 positions agree with TRBD1. The germline CDR1 and CDR2 sequences are MNHEY and SVGAGI. V gave up 5 bases and J gave up 4 bases; unmatched junction bases: 6. This CDR3 has 14 residues. The CDR3, as DNA: TGTGCCAGCAGTGAAACAGGGGGCACGTACGAGCAGTACTTC. It codes for CASSETGGTYEQYF.

This sequence joins TRBV10-2 and TRBJ1-1, with D perhaps matching TRBD1 (6 bases). This CDR3 contains 18 residues. V was cut by 6 bases and J by 3 bases, with 26 bases left in between. Germline V gene lookup returns CDR1 WSHSY and CDR2 SAAADI. The CDR3 spells CASRDGGGQKGLDTEAFF. DNA for the CDR3: TGCGCCAGCAGGGATGGCGGGGGCCAAAAAGGGTTGGACACTGAAGCTTTCTTT.

The rearrangement uses TRBV12-5 and TRBJ1-2, with 9 bases aligning to TRBD1. CDR1 is LGHNT, CDR2 FRNRAP, per germline. The CDR3 is made up of 15 amino acids. Germline trimming cut 4 bases from V and 8 bases from J; bases unmatched to any gene: 11. The CDR3 coding sequence is TGTGCTAGTGGTTCCGTAGGACAGGGGAGGGAGGGCTACACCTTC. Its protein product is CASGSVGQGREGYTF.

The V gene is TRBV28, the J gene TRBJ2-5, with D possibly being TRBD1 (5 bases). Looked up from germline, CDR1 is MDHEN and CDR2 is SYDVKM. The V end was cut by 4 bases, the J end by 9 bases, with 9 bases between. There are 11 residues in the CDR3. The CDR3, as DNA: TGTGCCAGCAGTTCCCAGGGATCCCAGTACTTC. Its translation is CASSSQGSQYF.

The chain recombines TRBV6-1 with TRBJ1-5; D not certain. There are 14 residues in the CDR3. Trimming shortened V by 1 base and J by 7 bases, and 11 bases separated the two germline ends. CDR1 is MNHNS and CDR2 is SASEGT in the germline V gene. The CDR3 sequence is CASSEELSLQPQHF. CDR3 nucleotide sequence: TGTGCCAGCAGTGAAGAGTTATCACTACAGCCCCAGCATTTT.

The CDR3: CASRGLQGLADIKQFF. The CDR3 DNA is TGTGCCAGCAGGGGGCTGCAGGGACTAGCGGATATAAAGCAGTTCTTC. The genes are TRBV27 and TRBJ2-1; 11 nucleotides align to TRBD2. V was clipped by 6 bases and J by 11 bases; unmatched bases: 15. Germline V gives CDR1 MNHEY, CDR2 SMNVEV (reference sequence). The CDR3 contains 16 residues.

CDR3 in amino acids: CASSGGAPLSNQPQHF. CDR3 in DNA: TGTGCCAGCAGCGGGGGGGCTCCATTAAGCAATCAGCCCCAGCATTTT. The chain employs TRBV28 and TRBJ1-5; D is possibly TRBD1 (6 bases). The CDR3 consists of 16 residues. Germline CDR1 MDHEN, CDR2 SYDVKM. V lost 6 bases and J lost 1, with 16 bases in between. The full variable domain, in which reference TRBV28 and TRBJ1-5 provide the parts outside the CDR3, is DVKVTQSSRYLVKRTGEKVFLECVQDMDHENMFWYRQDPGLGLRLIYFSYDVKMKEKGDIPEGYSVSREKKERFSLILESASTNQTSMYLCASSGGAPLSNQPQHFGDGTRLSIL.

The DNA of the CDR3 is TGTGCCAGCAGTTTATCGGTTGGCCGGAGCACCGGGGAGCTGTTTTTT. It is translated as CASSLSVGRSTGELFF. The J gene is TRBJ2-2, the V gene TRBV27; no definite D call. This CDR3 is built from 16 residues. The germline V gene has CDR1 MNHEY and CDR2 SMNVEV (reference sequence). The germline V and J ends were trimmed by 0 bases and 4 bases, with 12 bases remaining between them.

The genes are TRBV10-3 and TRBJ2-3; 7 bases are a match to TRBD1. Per germline, CDR1 ENHRY and CDR2 SYGVKD. This CDR3 is built from 14 residues. Trimming took 6 bases from V and 2 from J; bases not matched to a gene: 5. The CDR3, as DNA: TGTGCCATCAGCAGGGACAGCTACACAGATACGCAGTATTTT. Amino acid sequence: CAISRDSYTDTQYF.

This chain joins TRBV19 and TRBJ1-2; TRBD1 aligns across 9 bases. The length of the CDR3 is 14 residues. Germline CDR1 and CDR2: LNHDA and SQIVND (reference sequence). V shed 10 bases and J 5 bases; nucleotides not matched to a gene: 11. This CDR3 reads CATGGQGESYGYTF. In nucleotides, the CDR3 is TGTGCCACCGGGGGACAGGGAGAGTCTTATGGCTACACCTTC.

This clone appeared once. This chain links TRBV19 with TRBJ1-2; 7 nucleotides line up with TRBD1. J gave up 6 bases and V 9 bases, and 10 bases lay outside the gene matches. The CDR3 loop spans 13 amino acids. Germline assignment: CDR1 LNHDA and CDR2 SQIVND (reference sequence). Here the CDR3 reads CASRERGRDGYTF. The CDR3 DNA is TGTGCCAGCAGGGAAAGGGGGCGGGATGGCTACACCTTC.